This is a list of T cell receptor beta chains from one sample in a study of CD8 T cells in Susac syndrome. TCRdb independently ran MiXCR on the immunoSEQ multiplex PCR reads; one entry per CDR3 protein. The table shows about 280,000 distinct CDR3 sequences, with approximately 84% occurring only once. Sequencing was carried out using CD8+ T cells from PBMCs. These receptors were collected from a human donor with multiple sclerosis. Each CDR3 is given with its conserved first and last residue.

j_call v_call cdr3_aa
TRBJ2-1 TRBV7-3 CASSFDPGLAINEQFF
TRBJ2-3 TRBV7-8 CASSLGPPDTQYF
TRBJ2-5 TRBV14 CASSHLGGVETQYF
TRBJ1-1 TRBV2 CACRGGSTEAFF
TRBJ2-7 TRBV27 CASSLSGGRPAYEQYF
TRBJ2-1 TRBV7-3 CASSFFPGPYNEQFF
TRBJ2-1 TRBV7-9 CASRGLAGPGEQFF
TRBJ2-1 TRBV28 CASSFRQGYNEQFF
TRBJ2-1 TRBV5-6 CASSYLAGVGPYNEQFF
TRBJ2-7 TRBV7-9 CASSPVPASGNGEQYF
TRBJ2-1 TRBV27 CASSYGVNEQFF
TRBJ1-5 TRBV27 CASSYRDRPGQPQHF
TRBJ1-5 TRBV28 CASSLTGHKNQPQHF
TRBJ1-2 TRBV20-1 CSARTASNYGYTF
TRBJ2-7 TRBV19 CASSTAAGPYEQYF
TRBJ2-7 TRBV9 CASSASGSSSYEQYF
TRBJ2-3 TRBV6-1 CASSEWRVGTDTQYF
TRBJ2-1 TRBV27 CASSLFRAGNEQFF
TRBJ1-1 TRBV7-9 CASSADSYEAFF
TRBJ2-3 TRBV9 CASSVRLAGGDTQYF
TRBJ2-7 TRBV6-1 CASSPLRGPSYEQYF
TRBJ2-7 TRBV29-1 CSVEDNTGYEQYF
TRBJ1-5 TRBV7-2 CASSLYVEGGEGTQPQHF
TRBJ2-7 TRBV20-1 CSARAGQGDFYEQYF
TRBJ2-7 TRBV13 CASGLAGDEQYF
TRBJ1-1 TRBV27 CASSLFRGGTEAFF
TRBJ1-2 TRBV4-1 CASSQDGFQDPKAF
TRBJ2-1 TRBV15 CATSTSGNSYNEQFF
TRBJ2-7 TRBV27 CASSLVGGGYEQYF
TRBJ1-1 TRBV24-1 CATSDPDRAAAFF
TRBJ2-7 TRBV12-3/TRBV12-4 CASSRGVMRSEQYF
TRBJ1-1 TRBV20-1 CSARDGELDTEAFF
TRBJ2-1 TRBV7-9 CASSLTSGIEQFF
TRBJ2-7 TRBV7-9 CASSLTGPQYF
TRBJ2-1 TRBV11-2 CASSQAFGGGYNEQFF
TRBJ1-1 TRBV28 CASSSWTQRVNTEAFF
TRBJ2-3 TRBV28 CASAPGTDSTDTQYF
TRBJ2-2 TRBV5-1 CASSFRSGGELFF
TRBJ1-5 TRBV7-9 CASTRVNSNQPQHF
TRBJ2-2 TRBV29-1 CSVEDAGSTSNTGELFF
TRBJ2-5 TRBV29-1 CSAWARGEKETQYF
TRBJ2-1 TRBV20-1 CSARRREAWGSHNEQFF
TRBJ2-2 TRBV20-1 CSARGLAGISVFSTGELFF
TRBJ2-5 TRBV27 CASSLIGVGETQYF
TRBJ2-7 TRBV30 CAWAHRTGGNEQYF
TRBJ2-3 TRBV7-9 CASSSGQGASDTQYF
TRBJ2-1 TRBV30 CAWITGTGSYNEQFF
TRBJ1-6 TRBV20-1 CSAREGQGFDSPLHF
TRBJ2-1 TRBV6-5 CASSYDDQAGEQFF
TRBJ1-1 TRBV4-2 CASSHGTDMNTEAFF
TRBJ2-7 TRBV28 CASSFIAGTSYEQYF